The sequence of this T cell receptor (beta chain) was determined in a study of regulatory T cells in long-lasting Graves disease. Study-wide points: Favoring TRBV28, TRBJ1-2 and TRBJ2-5 was a feature seen in persistent disease.

A word on this clonotype: Its antigen remains unknown.

Combining iRepertoire HTBI primers with Arm-PCR of CDR3 regions, the authors built TCR beta libraries. TCRdb independently ran MiXCR on the multiplex PCR reads; one entry per CDR3 protein. The sample shows about 420,000 distinct CDR3 sequences, 16% of them seen only once. This CDR3 comprises 17 residues. With 1 base removed from V and 1 base from J, the gap between germline ends came to 13 bases. CDR1 and CDR2 (germline): SGHVS, FQNEAQ. Time point indicated: newly diagnosed GD, antithyroid drugs for less than 3 months. The TCR library was prepared using RNA isolated from PBMCs. These data also formed part of another study, on T cells in Graves' hyperthyroidism and ophthalmopathy.

The chain uses TRBV7-8 and TRBJ2-2; no firm D call. The source was peripheral blood mononuclear cells (PBMCs), collected at new diagnosis, from a patient treated with antithyroid drugs. The source of this sequence is a woman aged 18 to 35 with Graves disease. The CDR3 protein is CASSLVTRHLNTGELFF. CDR3 DNA: TGTGCCAGCAGCTTAGTAACCAGACATCTGAACACCGGGGAGCTGTTTTTT.